This T cell receptor beta chain is from a study of neurological immune-mediated disorders. Study-wide points: TCR-beta repertoires seemed private in all groups, with no expanded CDR3 amino acid sequences shared.

The time point is: longitudinal time-point 1 (baseline). A total of 2 million PBMCs stored at -80 degrees C provided the unsorted libraries. With 10-nucleotide random UMIs, 5'RACE was used to make the cDNA. TCRdb re-called the 5' RACE reads with MiXCR, one entry per CDR3 protein. The repertoire includes 55,000 to 80,000 distinct CDR3 sequences, approximately 15% of them detected once, and 4.6% sits in the top ten. As for this clonotype: Antigen: not known.

From germline, CDR1 is DFQATT and CDR2 SNEGSKA (reference sequence). Deletions cut 1 base from V and 7 bases from J, with 5 bases between. CDR3 length: 11 residues. This chain joins TRBV20-1 and TRBJ2-1; no clear D gene. The sample consisted of PBMCs. The source of this sequence is a female donor with HTLV-1-associated myelopathy (HAM/TSP). CDR3 amino acids: CSARARNEQFF. The DNA for the CDR3 is TGCAGTGCTAGAGCGAGAAATGAGCAGTTCTTC.